Below, 32 T cell receptor beta chains from the same sample are listed, as sequenced in a study of T cell changes during pregnancy in multiple sclerosis. TCRdb keeps only in-frame clones here, not all; method: immunoSEQ multiplex PCR. There are tens of thousands of clones in the sample; approximately 92% occur only once, and approximately 0.62% lies in the top ten. The input for sequencing was CD4+ T cells from peripheral blood mononuclear cells, taken in the third trimester of pregnancy. These receptors were obtained from a female donor with multiple sclerosis, enrolled in a pregnancy study.

This clone came up once. This rearrangement joins TRBV2 to TRBJ2-5; a weak D match, TRBD2 (5 bases). The DNA end is more similar to TRBJ2-7, so the J call may be wrong. CDR3 length: 17 residues. Germline values: CDR1 SNHLY, CDR2 FYNNEI. CDR3 residues: CASSVPFVGEHRYEQYF. For the CDR3, the DNA is TGTGCCAGCAGCGTCCCCTTCGTCGGGGAGCACCGGTACGAGCAGTACTTC.

This clone was seen a handful of times. The V and J genes are TRBV28 and TRBJ2-1; TRBD2 agrees at 7 bases. CDR1 is MDHEN and CDR2 is SYDVKM in the germline V gene. This CDR3 contains 15 residues. Trimming at V came to 8 bases and at J to 4 bases, leaving 11 bases not matched to a gene. The CDR3 nucleotides read TGTGCCAGCCGAAACGGGGGGAAGGTTTACAATGAGCAGTTCTTC. Protein: CASRNGGKVYNEQFF.

V and J are TRBV6-5 and TRBJ2-5; 11 bases match TRBD2. CDR3 size: 14 residues. CDR1 is MNHEY, CDR2 SVGAGI, per germline. Trimming took 6 bases from V and 7 from J; bases not matched to a gene: 7. The CDR3 DNA reads as TGTGCCAGCAGCCACCTAGCGGGAGGTGGGACCCAGTACTTC. Amino acids: CASSHLAGGGTQYF.

The chain recombines TRBV27 with TRBJ1-4; 8 nucleotides agree with TRBD1. The ends lost 1 base at V and 7 bases at J; junction bases unmatched: 2. There are 14 residues in the CDR3. CDR1 is MNHEY and CDR2 is SMNVEV in the germline V gene (reference sequence). In DNA, the CDR3 is TGTGCCAGCAGTTTATGGGGGACAGGTGAAAAACTGTTTTTT. Encoded protein: CASSLWGTGEKLFF.

This chain links TRBV11-1 with TRBJ2-1, with unresolved D. V lost 2 bases and J lost 3, with 5 bases in between. The CDR3 is 13 amino acids. Germline CDR1 and CDR2: SGHAT and FQDESV (reference sequence). As DNA, the CDR3 is TGTGCCAGCAGCTTACGGGTCTACAATGAGCAGTTCTTC. Translation gives CASSLRVYNEQFF.

The genes are TRBV7-2 and TRBJ2-1, with 10 bases fitting TRBD2. Germline values: CDR1 SGHTA, CDR2 FQGNSA. The CDR3 runs 15 residues. The ends lost 4 bases at V and 15 bases at J; junction bases unmatched: 15. CDR3 loop: CASSSRQREGGVGFF. CDR3 bases: TGTGCCAGCAGCTCGAGGCAGCGGGAGGGAGGTGTGGGGTTCTTC.

This clone appeared once. CDR3: CAWSKMGQGAKETQYF. CDR3 bases: TGTGCCTGGAGTAAAATGGGACAGGGGGCGAAAGAGACCCAGTACTTC. V usage is TRBV30 and J usage is TRBJ2-5; 12 nucleotides align to TRBD1. Germline V gives CDR1 GTSNPN, CDR2 SVGIG (reference sequence). The CDR3 contains 16 residues. Trimming removed 2 bases from V and 3 bases from J; junction bases left unmatched: 7.

The chain has TRBV5-1 and TRBJ2-6, with D hard to call. The CDR3 is made up of 16 amino acids. V lost 1 base, J lost 0 bases, and 8 bases lay in between. The germline CDR1 and CDR2 sequences are SGHRS and YFSETQ. This CDR3 reads CASSLWASSGANVLTF. The CDR3 DNA is TGCGCCAGCAGCTTGTGGGCCTCCTCTGGGGCCAACGTCCTGACTTTC.

The rearrangement links TRBV6-6 to TRBJ2-3; 7 bases are a match to TRBD2. V lost 8 bases and J lost 0; bases outside the gene matches: 8. This CDR3 is built from 15 residues. CDR1 and CDR2 (germline): MNHNY, SVGAGI (reference sequence). CDR3 loop: CASFLTGLSTDTQYF. The CDR3 DNA reads TGTGCCAGCTTCCTCACGGGACTAAGCACAGATACGCAGTATTTT.

The chain is built from TRBV2 and TRBJ2-5; TRBD2 aligns across 10 bases. The J segment lost 5 bases and the V segment lost 6 bases, leaving 18 bases of the junction unmatched. The length of the CDR3 is 18 residues. Germline V gene sequence: CDR1 SNHLY, CDR2 FYNNEI. The CDR3 here is CASRSILRLAGDRETQYF. The CDR3 DNA reads TGTGCCAGCAGGTCAATACTTAGGCTAGCGGGAGACCGGGAGACCCAGTACTTC.

This clone was counted once. This chain connects TRBV6-1 to TRBJ2-1; the match to TRBD2 covers 14 bases. CDR3 length: 21 amino acids. V lost 1 base to trimming and J lost 7 bases; unmatched junction nucleotides: 18. Germline CDR1 MNHNS, CDR2 SASEGT. The CDR3 nucleotides are TGTGCCAGCAGTGAAGACCTAAGACTAGCGGGAGGGTTAGGGGTCCTGAATGAGCAGTTCTTC. This gives the protein CASSEDLRLAGGLGVLNEQFF.

The chain joins TRBV4-1 to TRBJ2-3; 9 bases agree with TRBD2. Trimming took 3 bases from V and 4 from J; bases not matched to a gene: 11. The CDR3 consists of 17 residues. Germline V gene lookup returns CDR1 MGHRA and CDR2 YSYEKL. CDR3 region: CASSHLVLGLAADTQYF. The CDR3 bases are TGCGCCAGCAGCCACCTGGTACTGGGACTAGCCGCAGATACGCAGTATTTT.

This chain uses TRBV28 with TRBJ2-2; D not certain. Trimming took off 2 bases at V and 4 bases at J, with 17 bases between the two ends. Germline V gives CDR1 MDHEN, CDR2 SYDVKM. The length of the CDR3 is 17 residues. In DNA form, the CDR3 reads TGTGCCAGCAGTTTACCGAACGGGTTATCGGGCACCGGGGAGCTGTTTTTT. It translates to CASSLPNGLSGTGELFF.

The chain is built from TRBV30 and TRBJ2-1, with TRBD1 matching 7 bases. Germline V gene sequence: CDR1 GTSNPN, CDR2 SVGIG (reference sequence). With 2 bases clipped from V and 12 bases from J, the junction kept 10 bases outside the gene matches. The CDR3 totals 13 residues. For the CDR3, the DNA is TGTGCCTGGAGTTTGGACAGGACGGCGGGGCAGTTCTTC. Its translation is CAWSLDRTAGQFF.

The chain links TRBV5-4 to TRBJ2-5, with 8 nucleotides matching TRBD1. Germline values: CDR1 SGHNT, CDR2 YYREEE (reference sequence). The CDR3 has 14 amino acids. The J segment lost 5 bases and the V segment lost 2 bases, leaving 5 bases of the junction unmatched. The CDR3 loop is CASSFGHRGETQYF. CDR3 nucleotides: TGTGCCAGCAGCTTTGGACACAGGGGGGAGACCCAGTACTTC.

This clone was observed once. The genes are TRBV18 and TRBJ2-5; 8 bases fit TRBD1. The CDR3 runs to 14 residues. V dropped 0 bases and J dropped 4; count of bases not matched to a gene: 1. Germline V gives CDR1 KGHSH, CDR2 LQKENI. CDR3 amino acids: CASSPPDRAETQYF. In nucleotides, the CDR3 is TGTGCCAGCTCACCACCGGACAGGGCAGAGACCCAGTACTTC.

The rearrangement links TRBV13 to TRBJ2-1, with 11 bases matching TRBD2. Unmatched junction bases numbered 7, after V lost 5 bases and J lost 7 bases. Germline CDR1 reads PRHDT; CDR2 reads FYEKMQ (reference sequence). This CDR3 region has 15 residues. CDR3 protein: CASSQDSGRVNEQFF. For the CDR3, the DNA is TGTGCCAGCAGCCAAGATAGCGGGAGGGTGAATGAGCAGTTCTTC.

This clone has a single count. The chain links TRBV7-3 to TRBJ2-1; D may be TRBD2 (6 bases). The CDR3 extends over 19 amino acids. Trimming took off 2 bases at V and 6 bases at J, with 26 bases between the two ends. CDR1 SGHTA and CDR2 FQGTGA come from the germline V gene. CDR3 loop: CASSLGDGRLVIRPNEQFF. The DNA of the CDR3 is TGTGCCAGCAGCTTAGGGGACGGTCGACTAGTCATTAGGCCCAATGAGCAGTTCTTC.

The genes are TRBV7-2 and TRBJ2-1, with unresolved D. The CDR3 contains 14 residues. Germline V gene data show CDR1 as SGHTA and CDR2 as FQGNSA. Trimming pared 4 bases from V and 2 bases from J, leaving 9 bases between. The CDR3 is CASSSGLAYNEQFF. The CDR3 DNA sequence: TGTGCCAGCAGCTCGGGTCTTGCCTACAATGAGCAGTTCTTC.

The genes are TRBV13 and TRBJ1-1, with TRBD1 matching 11 bases. There are 16 residues in the CDR3. The V gene end was trimmed by 5 bases and the J gene end by 5 bases; junction bases not matched to a gene: 10. CDR1 is PRHDT and CDR2 is FYEKMQ in the germline V gene (reference sequence). CDR3 in amino acids: CASSAFRDRGGTEAFF. The CDR3 nucleotides read TGTGCCAGCAGCGCCTTCCGGGACAGGGGGGGTACTGAAGCTTTCTTT.

The chain uses TRBV5-6 and TRBJ1-1; D uncertain. The CDR3 loop spans 12 amino acids. Trimming pared 5 bases from V and 8 bases from J, leaving 13 bases between. The V gene's germline CDR1 is SGHDT and CDR2 YYEEEE. The CDR3 region is CASRGGPGEAFF. CDR3 nucleotides: TGTGCCAGCAGGGGCGGGCCAGGCGAAGCTTTCTTT.

The V call is TRBV6-1, the J call TRBJ1-2, with 7 bases matching TRBD1. CDR1 and CDR2 from the germline V gene are MNHNS and SASEGT. Trimming cost V 6 bases and J 7 bases; bases outside gene matches: 14. This CDR3 spans 15 amino acids. CDR3 residues: CASRHEPTGMGGYTF. The CDR3, as DNA: TGTGCCAGCAGGCACGAGCCGACAGGGATGGGTGGCTACACCTTC.

The chain couples TRBV11-3 to TRBJ2-5; perhaps TRBD2 as D (5 bases). Germline CDR1 and CDR2: SGHNT and YENEEA. V was trimmed by 1 base and J by 5 bases, leaving 8 bases between them. The CDR3 loop spans 13 amino acids. In nucleotides, the CDR3 is TGTGCCAGCAGCTTAGTTTCGGGGGAGACCCAGTACTTC. It yields the protein CASSLVSGETQYF.

The chain combines TRBV6-6 with TRBJ2-4, with a possible D match to TRBD2 (7 bases). Trimming shortened V by 1 base and J by 7 bases, and 14 bases separated the two germline ends. The CDR3 has 15 amino acids. The germline V gene encodes CDR1 MNHNY and CDR2 SVGAGI (reference sequence). The CDR3 DNA is TGTGCCAGCAGTTACTGGGAGGGGGGTGGGAACATTCAGTACTTC. This sequence encodes CASSYWEGGGNIQYF.

The chain employs TRBV5-1 and TRBJ2-5; 8 nucleotides agree with TRBD2. This CDR3 spans 14 amino acids. Germline V gene data show CDR1 as SGHRS and CDR2 as YFSETQ. Unmatched junction bases numbered 3, after V lost 3 bases and J lost 2 bases. The CDR3 sequence is CASSSGLGQETQYF. Written as DNA, the CDR3 is TGCGCCAGCAGCTCGGGACTAGGGCAAGAGACCCAGTACTTC.

This sequence joins TRBV28 and TRBJ1-4, with D maybe TRBD1 (6 bases). The length of the CDR3 is 14 residues. Germline CDR1 MDHEN, CDR2 SYDVKM. V was trimmed by 2 bases and J by 8 bases, leaving 12 bases between them. CDR3 region: CASSLEGVREKLFF. CDR3 coding DNA: TGTGCCAGCAGTTTAGAGGGGGTTAGAGAAAAACTGTTTTTT. The full variable domain, in which reference TRBV28 and TRBJ1-4 provide the parts outside the CDR3, is DVKVTQSSRYLVKRTGEKVFLECVQDMDHENMFWYRQDPGLGLRLIYFSYDVKMKEKGDIPEGYSVSREKKERFSLILESASTNQTSMYLCASSLEGVREKLFFGSGTQLSVL.

The CDR3 bases are TGTGCCAGCAGCCAAGCGGGAGGGCCTGTAGATACGCAGTATTTT. It specifies CASSQAGGPVDTQYF. V usage is TRBV4-2 and J usage is TRBJ2-3, with TRBD2 matching 8 bases. The CDR3 loop spans 15 amino acids. V shed 1 base and J 5 bases; nucleotides not matched to a gene: 5. In germline, CDR1 is LGHNA, CDR2 YNFKEQ.

The rearrangement links TRBV7-9 to TRBJ2-7; 12 bases fit TRBD2. The CDR3 loop spans 15 amino acids. V lost 5 bases to trimming and J lost 4 bases; unmatched junction nucleotides: 6. Germline-derived CDR1 and CDR2 are SEHNR and FQNEAQ (reference sequence). CDR3 coding DNA: TGTGCCAGCAGCGATGCTAGCGGGAGGGGGTACGAGCAGTACTTC. Protein sequence: CASSDASGRGYEQYF. The entire variable domain, with the rest obtained from reference TRBV7-9 and TRBJ2-7, is as follows: DTGVSQNPRHKITKRGQNVTFRCDPISEHNRLYWYRQTLGQGPEFLTYFQNEAQLEKSRLLSDRFSAERPKGSFSTLEIQRTEQGDSAMYLCASSDASGRGYEQYFGPGTRLTVT.

This chain joins TRBV19 and TRBJ2-2; a possible D gene is TRBD1 (6 bases). V was cut by 5 bases and J by 7 bases, with 11 bases left in between. The germline V gene encodes CDR1 LNHDA and CDR2 SQIVND (reference sequence). The CDR3 has 13 residues. Written as DNA, the CDR3 is TGTGCCAGTAGTGTACAGGGCCTCGGGGAGCTGTTTTTT. It encodes CASSVQGLGELFF.

The rearrangement links TRBV30 to TRBJ2-1; D is unresolved. Germline assignment: CDR1 GTSNPN and CDR2 SVGIG (reference sequence). V gave up 6 bases and J gave up 5 bases, with 5 bases separating them. The CDR3 totals 10 residues. CDR3 sequence (DNA): TGTGCCTGCAATCACAATGAGCAGTTCTTC. Encoded protein: CACNHNEQFF.

This chain uses TRBV5-3 with TRBJ1-1; 10 nucleotides agree with TRBD1. TRBV5-3 counts as an open reading frame of uncertain function. Trimming at V came to 2 bases and at J to 1 base, leaving 2 bases not matched to a gene. The CDR3 has 15 amino acids. This CDR3 is CARSFRDRGNTEAFF. CDR3 DNA: TGTGCCAGAAGCTTCCGGGACAGGGGGAACACTGAAGCTTTCTTT.

The rearrangement joins TRBV28 to TRBJ2-7; no firm D call. CDR1 is MDHEN, CDR2 SYDVKM, per germline. Deletions cut 3 bases from V and 9 bases from J, with 12 bases between. There are 12 residues in the CDR3. The CDR3 region is CASSFEDLAQYF. CDR3 DNA: TGTGCCAGCAGTTTTGAGGATTTAGCGCAGTACTTC.